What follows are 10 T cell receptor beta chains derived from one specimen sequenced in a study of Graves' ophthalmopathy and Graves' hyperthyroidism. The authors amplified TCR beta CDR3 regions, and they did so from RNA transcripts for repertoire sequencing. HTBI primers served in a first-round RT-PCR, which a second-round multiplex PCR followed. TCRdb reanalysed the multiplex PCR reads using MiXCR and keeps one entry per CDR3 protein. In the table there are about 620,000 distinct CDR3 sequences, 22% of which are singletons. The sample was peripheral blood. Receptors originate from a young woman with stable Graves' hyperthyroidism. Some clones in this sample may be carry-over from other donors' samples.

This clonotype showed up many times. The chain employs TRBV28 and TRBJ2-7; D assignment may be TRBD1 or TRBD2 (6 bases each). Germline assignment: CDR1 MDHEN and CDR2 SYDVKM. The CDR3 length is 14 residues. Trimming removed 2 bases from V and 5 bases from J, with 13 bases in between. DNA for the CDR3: TGTGCCAGCAGTTTAAGGGGGGCATACGACGAGCAGTACTTC. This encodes CASSLRGAYDEQYF.

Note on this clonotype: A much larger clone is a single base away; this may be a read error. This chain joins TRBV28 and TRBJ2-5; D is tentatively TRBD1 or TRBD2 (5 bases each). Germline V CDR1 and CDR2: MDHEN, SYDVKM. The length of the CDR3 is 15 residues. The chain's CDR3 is CASSPPGTLGETKYF. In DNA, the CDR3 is TGTGCCAGCAGTCCCCCAGGGACCCTCGGGGAGACCAAGTACTTC.

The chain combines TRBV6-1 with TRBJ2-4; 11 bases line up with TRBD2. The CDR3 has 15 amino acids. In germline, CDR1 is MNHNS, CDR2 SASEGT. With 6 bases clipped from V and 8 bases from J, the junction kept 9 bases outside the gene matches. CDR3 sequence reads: CASSTSGLAVDIQYF. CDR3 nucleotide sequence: TGTGCCAGCAGCACTTCGGGACTAGCGGTGGACATTCAGTACTTC.

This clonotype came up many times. The CDR3 DNA reads as TGCAGCGGCCGGACAGGGTCCTACGAGCAGTACTTC. Protein product: CSGRTGSYEQYF. The chain has TRBV29-1 and TRBJ2-7; 8 bases agree with TRBD1. Looked up from germline, CDR1 is SQVTM and CDR2 is ANQGSEA. There are 12 residues in the CDR3. J was trimmed by 1 base and V by 7 bases; bases with no gene match: 3.

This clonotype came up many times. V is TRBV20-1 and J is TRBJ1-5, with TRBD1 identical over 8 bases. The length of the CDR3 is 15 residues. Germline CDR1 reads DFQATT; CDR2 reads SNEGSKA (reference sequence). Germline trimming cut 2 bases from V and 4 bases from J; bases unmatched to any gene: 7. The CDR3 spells CSARSGQGENQPQHF. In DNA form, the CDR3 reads TGCAGTGCTAGAAGTGGACAGGGTGAGAATCAGCCCCAGCATTTT.

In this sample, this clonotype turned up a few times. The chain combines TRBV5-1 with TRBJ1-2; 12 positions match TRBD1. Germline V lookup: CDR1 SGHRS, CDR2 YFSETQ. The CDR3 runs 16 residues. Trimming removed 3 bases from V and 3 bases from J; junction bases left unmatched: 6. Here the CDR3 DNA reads TGCGCCAGCAGCTCAGCCGGGACAGGGGGCTACTATGGCTACACCTTC. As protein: CASSSAGTGGYYGYTF.

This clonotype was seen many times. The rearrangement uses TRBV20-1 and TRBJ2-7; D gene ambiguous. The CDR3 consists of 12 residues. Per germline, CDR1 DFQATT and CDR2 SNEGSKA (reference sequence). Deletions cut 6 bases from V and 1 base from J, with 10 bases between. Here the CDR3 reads CSATRRSYEQYF. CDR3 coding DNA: TGCAGTGCAACACGACGGTCCTACGAGCAGTACTTC.

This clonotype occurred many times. This CDR3 reads CASSLQSQETQYF. The CDR3 nucleotides are TGTGCCAGCAGCTTACAGTCCCAAGAGACCCAGTACTTC. V and J are TRBV9 and TRBJ2-5, with D unresolved. The CDR3 loop spans 13 amino acids. Trimming shortened V by 4 bases and J by 1 base, and 8 bases separated the two germline ends. Germline-derived CDR1 and CDR2 are SGDLS and YYNGEE.

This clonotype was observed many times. CDR3 loop: CSARFLLAGGLYEQYF. The CDR3 DNA reads as TGCAGTGCTAGATTTCTCCTAGCGGGGGGGCTGTACGAGCAGTACTTC. The V call is TRBV20-1, the J call TRBJ2-7; 12 bases map to TRBD2. The CDR3 is 16 amino acids. The junction had 9 bases not matched to a gene; V was cut back by 2 bases and J by 4 bases. Germline values: CDR1 DFQATT, CDR2 SNEGSKA (reference sequence).

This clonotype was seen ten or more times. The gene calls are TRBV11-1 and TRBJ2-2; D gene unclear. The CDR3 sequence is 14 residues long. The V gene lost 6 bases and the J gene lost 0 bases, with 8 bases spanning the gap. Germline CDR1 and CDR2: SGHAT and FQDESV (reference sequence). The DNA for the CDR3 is TGTGCCAGCAGTGACGATACGAACACCGGGGAGCTGTTTTTT. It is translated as CASSDDTNTGELFF.